This T cell receptor (beta chain) was identified in a study of CD8 T cells in cerebrospinal fluid in Alzheimer's disease. TCRdb reprocessed the 10x single-cell sequencing reads, keeping one entry per CDR3 protein, no DNA. The sample has 1,300 to 1,500 distinct CDR3 sequences, and its top ten clones hold 11%. This clonotype is called medium-sized based on its frequency. The antigen is undetermined. The study, taken as a whole, reports: Versus healthy subjects, Alzheimer's patients more often had clones of at least 3%.

Every participant was in good physical condition without acute infectious disease. Live CSF cells were sorted with a live/dead marker for droplet-based sequencing. The CDR3 extends over 17 amino acids. CDR1 and CDR2 from the germline V gene are SGHVS and FQNEAQ. The sequencing input was cerebrospinal fluid. The chain carries TRBV7-8 and TRBJ1-6; the D call of TRBD1 rests on TCRdb alone, since no DNA is present to check it. The source of this sequence is a human donor with mild cognitive impairment. CDR3 residues: CASSLLGQRGLNSPLHF.